The 21 T cell receptor beta chains reported below all come from one sample, sequenced in a study of cytomegalovirus exposure and HLA in healthy donors. The data were produced by immunoSEQ multiplex PCR, yet TCRdb's version contains in-frame clones alone and is incomplete. The table shows more than 70,000 clones, with around 96% occurring only once. What was sequenced was PBMCs. Every receptor here comes from a man aged 18-30 years in good health and CMV-seropositive.

The chain uses TRBV30 and TRBJ2-7, with 9 bases identical to TRBD2. Germline CDR1 and CDR2: GTSNPN and SVGIG (reference sequence). CDR3 size: 17 residues. Trimming at V came to 0 bases and at J to 0 bases, leaving 9 bases not matched to a gene. CDR3 in amino acids: CAWSVFALAGSSYEQYF. The CDR3 region has the DNA TGTGCCTGGAGTGTCTTTGCGCTAGCGGGAAGCTCCTACGAGCAGTACTTC.

As to this clone: The identical CDR3 is also encoded by other nucleotide sequences in the sample. The chain is built from TRBV28 and TRBJ1-3; D is ambiguous. The CDR3 has 15 amino acids. V shed 0 bases and J shed 0 bases, with 6 bases lying between them. CDR1 and CDR2 from the germline V gene are MDHEN and SYDVKM. Here the CDR3 reads CASSLWAFSGNTIYF. DNA for the CDR3: TGTGCCAGCAGTTTATGGGCTTTCTCTGGAAACACCATATATTTT. The full variable domain, completed using reference TRBV28 and TRBJ1-3, is DVKVTQSSRYLVKRTGEKVFLECVQDMDHENMFWYRQDPGLGLRLIYFSYDVKMKEKGDIPEGYSVSREKKERFSLILESASTNQTSMYLCASSLWAFSGNTIYFGEGSWLTVV.

The chain employs TRBV30 and TRBJ1-2; TRBD1 might be the D (6 bases). CDR3 length: 14 amino acids. V lost 3 bases and J lost 5, with 16 bases in between. The germline gives CDR1 GTSNPN, CDR2 SVGIG (reference sequence). The CDR3 DNA sequence: TGTGCCTGGAGAGGATTGGGGGGGCGGTATGGCTACACCTTC. It codes for CAWRGLGGRYGYTF.

The count of this clone is one. The chain recombines TRBV11-1 with TRBJ2-7, with D tentatively TRBD2 (5 bases). In germline, CDR1 is SGHAT, CDR2 FQDESV (reference sequence). The length of the CDR3 is 15 residues. With 5 bases removed from V and 2 bases from J, the gap between germline ends came to 16 bases. For the CDR3, the DNA is TGTGCCAGCAGCGCAAGCGGCGAGCCCACCTACGAGCAGTACTTC. This translates into CASSASGEPTYEQYF.

J is TRBJ1-2 and V is TRBV6-1, with 8 bases fitting TRBD1. J lost 8 bases, V lost 3 bases, and 11 bases had no gene match. The CDR3 consists of 15 residues. From germline, CDR1 is MNHNS and CDR2 SASEGT. The CDR3 is CASSDPDRGGNGYTF. The CDR3 nucleotides read TGTGCCAGCAGTGACCCAGACAGGGGAGGAAACGGCTACACCTTC.

The chain carries TRBV4-1 and TRBJ1-2, with a tentative D call TRBD1 (5 bases). V lost 0 bases, J lost 5 bases, and 13 bases lay in between. Germline CDR1 reads MGHRA; CDR2 reads YSYEKL. CDR3 length equals 15 residues. The chain's CDR3 is CASSQEKGMSYGYTF. The CDR3 region has the DNA TGCGCCAGCAGCCAAGAGAAGGGGATGTCTTATGGCTACACCTTC.

This sequence joins TRBV27 and TRBJ2-5; no definite D call. The CDR3 runs to 14 residues. The V gene lost 2 bases and the J gene lost 5 bases, with 12 bases spanning the gap. Per germline, CDR1 MNHEY and CDR2 SMNVEV (reference sequence). CDR3: CASSLRYSDETQYF. The CDR3 nucleotides are TGTGCCAGCAGTTTAAGGTACAGTGATGAGACCCAGTACTTC.

The chain employs TRBV28 and TRBJ2-2, with 9 bases that match TRBD2. V shed 3 bases and J 5 bases; nucleotides not matched to a gene: 1. The CDR3 loop spans 14 amino acids. Germline CDR1 reads MDHEN; CDR2 reads SYDVKM. Here the CDR3 DNA reads TGTGCCAGCAGTTTGCGGGGGGGGACCGGGGAGCTGTTTTTT. It yields the protein CASSLRGGTGELFF.

The chain carries TRBV7-9 and TRBJ2-7; perhaps TRBD1 as D (7 bases). This CDR3 is built from 18 residues. CDR1 is SEHNR and CDR2 is FQNEAQ in the germline V gene (reference sequence). Trimming took off 1 base at V and 0 bases at J, with 19 bases between the two ends. DNA for the CDR3: TGTGCCAGCAGCTTAGTTACTTTTCAGGGGGGCGACTCCTACGAGCAGTACTTC. Translating gives CASSLVTFQGGDSYEQYF. The full variable domain, completed using reference TRBV7-9 and TRBJ2-7, is DTGVSQNPRHKITKRGQNVTFRCDPISEHNRLYWYRQTLGQGPEFLTYFQNEAQLEKSRLLSDRFSAERPKGSFSTLEIQRTEQGDSAMYLCASSLVTFQGGDSYEQYFGPGTRLTVT.

This chain connects TRBV19 to TRBJ2-3, with a weak D call TRBD2 (6 bases). Trimming took off 8 bases at V and 0 bases at J, with 15 bases between the two ends. The CDR3 runs 15 residues. The V gene's germline CDR1 is LNHDA and CDR2 SQIVND (reference sequence). CDR3 coding DNA: TGTGCCAGTCATTCCCAGCGGGTAAGCACAGATACGCAGTATTTT. As protein: CASHSQRVSTDTQYF.

This clone came up once. The chain combines TRBV6-5 with TRBJ2-7, with D unresolved. The CDR3 loop spans 14 amino acids. CDR1 and CDR2 (germline): MNHEY, SVGAGI. Trimming stripped 0 bases from V and 3 bases from J, with 9 bases between. CDR3 sequence: CASSYSGGNYEQYF. The CDR3 region has the DNA TGTGCCAGCAGTTACTCAGGCGGAAACTACGAGCAGTACTTC.

This chain connects TRBV6-1 to TRBJ2-1; 7 bases agree with TRBD1. The germline gives CDR1 MNHNS, CDR2 SASEGT. The V gene end was trimmed by 6 bases and the J gene end by 8 bases; junction bases not matched to a gene: 4. The length of the CDR3 is 12 residues. The CDR3 loop is CASRTGIDEQFF. The CDR3 nucleotides read TGTGCCAGCAGGACAGGGATCGATGAGCAGTTCTTC.

The chain couples TRBV29-1 to TRBJ2-5; perhaps TRBD2 as D (6 bases). The ends were cut back, 6 bases at V and 4 bases at J, with 18 bases in the middle. The CDR3 spans 14 residues. In germline, CDR1 is SQVTM, CDR2 ANQGSEA. The CDR3 spells CSVWRRLARETQYF. The CDR3 DNA reads as TGCAGCGTGTGGAGGCGGCTAGCGCGAGAGACCCAGTACTTC.

The genes are TRBV5-4 and TRBJ2-5; the match to TRBD2 covers 7 bases. V was clipped by 0 bases and J by 4 bases; unmatched bases: 3. Looked up from germline, CDR1 is SGHNT and CDR2 is YYREEE (reference sequence). This CDR3 contains 14 residues. CDR3 loop: CASSLVGEGETQYF. The CDR3 DNA follows: TGTGCCAGCAGCTTGGTGGGGGAGGGAGAGACCCAGTACTTC.

Concerning this clone: An end of the junction differs from the germline gene, which may be a read error. The chain is built from TRBV7-7 and TRBJ2-2, with 7 positions matching TRBD1. The CDR3 is 17 amino acids. Germline V gives CDR1 SSHAT, CDR2 FNYEAQ (reference sequence). The CDR3 is CASSSNPGTANTGELFF. CDR3 DNA: TGTGCTAGCAGCTCAAATCCCGGGACAGCGAACACCGGGGAGCTGTTTTTT.

V usage is TRBV6-5 and J usage is TRBJ2-1; TRBD2 aligns across 10 bases. The J segment lost 3 bases and the V segment lost 7 bases, leaving 6 bases of the junction unmatched. Germline V CDR1 and CDR2: MNHEY, SVGAGI. There are 15 residues in the CDR3. The CDR3 region has the DNA TGTGCCAGCACCCCCGGGACTAGCGTCTACAATGAGCAGTTCTTC. It specifies CASTPGTSVYNEQFF.

The gene calls are TRBV6-1 and TRBJ1-1, with a tentative D call TRBD1 (5 bases). V dropped 7 bases and J dropped 4 bases, with 16 bases sitting between them. CDR1 and CDR2 (germline): MNHNS, SASEGT. CDR3 length: 14 amino acids. CDR3 loop: CASKSSRVFTEAFF. The CDR3 DNA reads TGTGCCAGCAAAAGTTCCAGGGTGTTCACTGAAGCTTTCTTT.

The chain combines TRBV29-1 with TRBJ2-1; D perhaps matches TRBD2 (6 bases). Germline-derived CDR1 and CDR2 are SQVTM and ANQGSEA. CDR3 length: 13 amino acids. V dropped 6 bases and J dropped 7 bases, with 16 bases sitting between them. The DNA for the CDR3 is TGCAGCGTGTATTCGGGACGGGGGAATGAGCAGTTCTTC. It yields the protein CSVYSGRGNEQFF.

The V gene is TRBV5-5, the J gene TRBJ2-3; TRBD1 matches 7 bases. J gave up 1 base and V 4 bases, and 12 bases lay outside the gene matches. This CDR3 region has 17 residues. Looked up from germline, CDR1 is SGHKS and CDR2 is YYEKEE (reference sequence). The CDR3 DNA is TGTGCCAGCAGCCCGCTATTGACAGGGTTGGGCACAGATACGCAGTATTTT. This codes for CASSPLLTGLGTDTQYF.

The V and J genes are TRBV5-6 and TRBJ1-5; tentative D call: TRBD1 (6 bases). V was trimmed by 6 bases and J by 3 bases, leaving 16 bases between them. CDR1 and CDR2 from the germline V gene are SGHDT and YYEEEE. The CDR3 has 15 residues. CDR3 sequence: CASTKLDRDNQPQHF. The CDR3 nucleotides read TGTGCCAGCACCAAACTGGACAGAGACAATCAGCCCCAGCATTTT.

The chain employs TRBV30 and TRBJ2-1; TRBD1 aligns across 8 bases. V lost 3 bases, J lost 4 bases, and 11 bases stayed unmatched. CDR1 and CDR2 from the germline V gene are GTSNPN and SVGIG (reference sequence). The CDR3 sequence is 16 residues long. CDR3 in amino acids: CAWSSTGTGDYNEQFF. The CDR3 DNA follows: TGTGCCTGGAGCTCAACCGGGACAGGAGATTACAATGAGCAGTTCTTC.